The 3 T cell receptor beta chains presented below share a single source sample, sequenced in a study of T cell responses to AZD1222 COVID-19 vaccine. Using immunoSEQ multiplex PCR, the repertoire was profiled, and TCRdb retains in-frame clones only, with some absent. Here the sample spans around 190,000 clones, around 94% being singletons. Sequencing used peripheral blood, obtained on day 0 of AZD1222 vaccination. These receptors all stem from an adult in good health.

The chain recombines TRBV6-5 with TRBJ1-1; D not resolved. This CDR3 is 13 amino acids long. Germline CDR1 MNHEY, CDR2 SVGAGI. Trimming left V 8 bases short and J 3 bases short, with 13 bases between. CDR3 sequence reads: CASHARVYTEAFF. CDR3 DNA: TGTGCCAGCCACGCCCGGGTATACACTGAAGCTTTCTTT.

The rearrangement uses TRBV7-9 and TRBJ2-3, with D tentatively TRBD1 (6 bases). Looked up from germline, CDR1 is SEHNR and CDR2 is FQNEAQ (reference sequence). This CDR3 region has 16 residues. V was cut by 3 bases and J by 2 bases, with 15 bases left in between. CDR3 amino acids: CASSLGTLSYTDTQYF. CDR3 bases: TGTGCCAGCAGCTTGGGGACACTTAGCTACACAGATACGCAGTATTTT.

This chain connects TRBV5-1 to TRBJ1-2; D possibly corresponds to TRBD1 (5 bases). CDR1 SGHRS and CDR2 YFSETQ come from the germline V gene. V was clipped by 2 bases and J by 8 bases, with 10 bases between them. The CDR3 contains 12 residues. In DNA form, the CDR3 reads TGCGCCAGCAGCTTCGGAGGGGTCGGCTACACCTTC. Translation gives CASSFGGVGYTF.